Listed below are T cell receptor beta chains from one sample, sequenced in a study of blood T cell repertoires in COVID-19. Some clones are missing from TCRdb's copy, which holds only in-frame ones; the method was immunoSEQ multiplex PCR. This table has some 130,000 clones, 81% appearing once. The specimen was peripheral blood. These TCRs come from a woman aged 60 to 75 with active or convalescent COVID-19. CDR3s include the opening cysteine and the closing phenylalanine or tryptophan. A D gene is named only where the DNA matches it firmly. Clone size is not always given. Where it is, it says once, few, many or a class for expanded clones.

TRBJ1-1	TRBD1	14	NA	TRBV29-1	TGCAGCGCAAGTCAGGGGGCTAGGAGCACTGAAGCTTTCTTT	CSASQGARSTEAFF
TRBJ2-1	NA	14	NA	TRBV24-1	TGTGCCACCAGTGACCCGACAGGGACTCATGAGCAGTTCTTC	CATSDPTGTHEQFF
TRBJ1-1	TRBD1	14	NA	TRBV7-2	TGTGCCAGCAGCCCCAGACAGGGCCACACTGAAGCTTTCTTT	CASSPRQGHTEAFF
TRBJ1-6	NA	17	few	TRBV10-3	TGTGCCATCAGTGTAGGGGGATCGAGCTCCTATAATTCACCCCTCCACTTT	CAISVGGSSSYNSPLHF
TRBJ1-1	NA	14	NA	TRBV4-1	TGCGCCAGCAGCCAAGACCCAGGGGAGACTGAAGCTTTCTTT	CASSQDPGETEAFF
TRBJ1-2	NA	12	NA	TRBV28	TGTGCCTCTCAGGGCGCTAACTATGGCTACACCTTC	CASQGANYGYTF
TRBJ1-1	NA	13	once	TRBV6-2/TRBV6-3	TGTGCCAGCAGTTACTCTTGGGCTGCTGAAGCTTTCTTT	CASSYSWAAEAFF
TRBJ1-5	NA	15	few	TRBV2	TGTGCCAGCAGTGAAGTGGCAGGGGGCAATCAGCCCCAGCATTTT	CASSEVAGGNQPQHF
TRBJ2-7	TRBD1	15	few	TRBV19	TGTGCCAGTAGTAAAGGACAGGCACCATCCTACGAGCAGTACTTC	CASSKGQAPSYEQYF
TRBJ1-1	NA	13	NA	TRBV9	TGTGCCAGCAGCTTCGGGGAGGCCACTGAAGCTTTCTTT	CASSFGEATEAFF
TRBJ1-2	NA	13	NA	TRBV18	TGTGCCAGCTCACCACCTGGAGGCTATGGCTACACCTTC	CASSPPGGYGYTF
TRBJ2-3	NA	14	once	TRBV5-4	TGTGCCAGCAGCTTTTCAGGGGCTCAAGATACGCAGTATTTT	CASSFSGAQDTQYF
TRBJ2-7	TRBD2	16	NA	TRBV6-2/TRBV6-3	TGTGCCAGCAGTTACTCCAGGACTAGCGCTTTTTACGAGCAGTACTTC	CASSYSRTSAFYEQYF
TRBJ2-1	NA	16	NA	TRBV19	TGTGCCAGTAGTACCATCACTAGCCTACGGGGCAATGAGCAGTTCTTC	CASSTITSLRGNEQFF
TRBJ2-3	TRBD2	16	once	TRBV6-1	TGTGCCAGCAGTGAAGGGGGAGGGGTCGAGACAGATACGCAGTATTTT	CASSEGGGVETDTQYF
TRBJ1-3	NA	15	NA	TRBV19	TGTGCCAGTTCCCGGGGACTCCAGTCTGGAAACACCATATATTTT	CASSRGLQSGNTIYF
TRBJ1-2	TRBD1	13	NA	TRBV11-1	TGTGCCAGCAGCTTCGGGACAGGGGGCGGCTACACCTTC	CASSFGTGGGYTF
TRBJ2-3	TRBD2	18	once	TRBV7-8	TGTGCCAGCAGCTCGAGACCTAGCGGGAGCTTCCCCGCAGATACGCAGTATTTT	CASSSRPSGSFPADTQYF
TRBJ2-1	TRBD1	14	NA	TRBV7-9	TGTGCCAGCAGACCGGGACAGGGGCTGGGTGAGCAGTTCTTC	CASRPGQGLGEQFF
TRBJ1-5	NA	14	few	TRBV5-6	TGTGCCAGCAGCTTGTACACAGATAATCAGCCCCAGCATTTT	CASSLYTDNQPQHF
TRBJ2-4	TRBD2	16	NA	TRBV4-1	TGCGCCAGCAGCCAAGTGGCTAGCGGGGGGGCAAACATTCAGTACTTC	CASSQVASGGANIQYF
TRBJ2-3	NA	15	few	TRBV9	TGTGCCAGCAGCCCCATACCGGGGGGCACAGATACGCAGTATTTT	CASSPIPGGTDTQYF
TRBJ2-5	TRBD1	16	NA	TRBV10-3	TGTGCCATCAGTGAGTCGTCGGCAGGGGGCTTAGAGACCCAGTACTTC	CAISESSAGGLETQYF
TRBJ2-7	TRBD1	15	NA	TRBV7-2	TGTGCCAGCAGCTTCACGGGACAGGGATTCTACGAGCAGTACTTC	CASSFTGQGFYEQYF
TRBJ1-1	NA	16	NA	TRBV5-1	TGCGCCAGCAGCCCACTTGTAGGGGGACAGAACACTGAAGCTTTCTTT	CASSPLVGGQNTEAFF
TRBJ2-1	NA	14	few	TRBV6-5	TGTGCCAGCAAACTAGGAGGATTTTACAATGAGCAGTTCTTC	CASKLGGFYNEQFF
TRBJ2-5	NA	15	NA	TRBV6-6	TGTGCCAGCAGAGACATAGCGGCCTCCCAAGAGACCCAGTACTTC	CASRDIAASQETQYF
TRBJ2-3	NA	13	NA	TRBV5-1	TGCGCCAGCAGCTTGGGAGGGCCGGGTACGCAGTATTTT	CASSLGGPGTQYF
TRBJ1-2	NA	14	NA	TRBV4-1	TGCGCCAGCAGCCAAGATCTTACAGGGCGGGGCTACACCTTC	CASSQDLTGRGYTF
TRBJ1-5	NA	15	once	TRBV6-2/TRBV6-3	TGTGCCAGCAGTTGGGGCAGCAGTAGCAATCAGCCCCAGCATTTT	CASSWGSSSNQPQHF
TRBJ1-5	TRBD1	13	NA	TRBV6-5	TGTGCCAGCCAGGTAGGGGGCGATCAGCCCCAGCATTTT	CASQVGGDQPQHF
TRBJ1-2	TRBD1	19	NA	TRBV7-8	TGTGCCAGCAGCCTCACCGGTAGGGACAGGGCATCCTTCAACTATGGCTACACCTTC	CASSLTGRDRASFNYGYTF
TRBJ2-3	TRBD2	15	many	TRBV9	TGTGCCAGCAGCGTCCTAGCGGGACCCACAGATACGCAGTATTTT	CASSVLAGPTDTQYF
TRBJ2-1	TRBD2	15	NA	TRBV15	TGTGCCACCAGCAGAGGTCTAGCGGGAGGGGGCGAGCAGTTCTTC	CATSRGLAGGGEQFF
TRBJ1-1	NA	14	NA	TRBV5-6	TGTGCCAGCAGCAATTTGGACAGGAACACTGAAGCTTTCTTT	CASSNLDRNTEAFF
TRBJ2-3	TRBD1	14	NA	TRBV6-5	TGTGCCAGCAGAAAAACAGGGGTGGGAGATACGCAGTATTTT	CASRKTGVGDTQYF
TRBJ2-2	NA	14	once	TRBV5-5	TGTGCCAGTCAGAGACTAGAAGGCACCGGGGAGCTGTTTTTT	CASQRLEGTGELFF
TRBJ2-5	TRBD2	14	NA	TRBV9	TGTGCCAGCAGCGTTAGCGGGGGGGCTCAGATGCAGTACTTC	CASSVSGGAQMQYF
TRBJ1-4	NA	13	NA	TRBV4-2	TGTGCCAGCAGCCAAGATTTGGCAGGGCCCAGTTTTTTT	CASSQDLAGPSFF
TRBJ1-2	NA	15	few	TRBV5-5	TGTGCCAGCAGCTTGTTGGCAGGGCTTAACTATGGCTACACCTTC	CASSLLAGLNYGYTF
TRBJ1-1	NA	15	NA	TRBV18	TGTGCCAGCTCACCGCGGGAGGGAGGGAACACTGAAGCTTTCTTT	CASSPREGGNTEAFF